This TCR beta chain was captured by sequencing in a study of T cell responses to AZD1222 COVID-19 vaccine. Study background: Samples with a second dose at about 4 or about 12 weeks were pooled together.

The CDR3 is 15 amino acids. With 3 bases clipped from V and 6 bases from J, the junction kept 4 bases outside the gene matches. Germline loops: CDR1 KGHSH, CDR2 LQKENI. Concerning this clone: No antigen is known for it.

The method was immunoSEQ multiplex PCR; TCRdb's version includes in-frame clones alone and lacks a portion of them. The sample holds around 170,000 clones, 90% seen once. Findings and limits, study-wide: The study found Spike-specific TCR breadth and depth rose after two AZD1222 doses. It was only six AZD1222 recipients who were seropositive at baseline.

The chain combines TRBV18 with TRBJ1-4, with TRBD1 matching 10 bases. The input for sequencing was peripheral blood, taken on day 0 of AZD1222 vaccination. This clonotype was sampled from an adult in good health. CDR3 sequence: CASSPRDRGDEKLFF. The CDR3 bases are TGTGCCAGCTCACCGAGGGACAGGGGAGATGAAAAACTGTTTTTT.